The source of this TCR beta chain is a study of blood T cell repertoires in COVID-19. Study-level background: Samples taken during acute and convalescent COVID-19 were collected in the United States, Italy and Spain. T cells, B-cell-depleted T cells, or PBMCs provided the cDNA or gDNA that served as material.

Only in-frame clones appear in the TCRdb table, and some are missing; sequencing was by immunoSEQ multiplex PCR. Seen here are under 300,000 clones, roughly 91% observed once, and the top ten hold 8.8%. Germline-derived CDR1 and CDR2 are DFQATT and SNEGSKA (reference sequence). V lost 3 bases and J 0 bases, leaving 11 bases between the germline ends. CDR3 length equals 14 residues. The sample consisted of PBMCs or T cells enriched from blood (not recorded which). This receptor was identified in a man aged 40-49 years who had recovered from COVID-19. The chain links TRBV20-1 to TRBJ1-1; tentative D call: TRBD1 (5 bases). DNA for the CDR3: TGCAGTGCTAGTCAGGGCCCCATGAACACTGAAGCTTTCTTT. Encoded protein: CSASQGPMNTEAFF.